This T cell receptor (beta chain) was observed in a study of CD8+ T cells in alopecia areata. Study summary: The study gave treated patients oral tofacitinib at 5 to 10 mg twice daily. Tofacitinib administration persisted for 6 to 18 months, succeeded by 6 months off drug.

This clone turned up a few times. Germline V gives CDR1 MDHEN, CDR2 SYDVKM. The trim removed 0 bases at V and 8 bases at J, leaving 9 bases unmatched. The CDR3 is 16 residues long. Treatment specified: oral pan-JAK inhibitor, 5-10 mg twice daily. Extraction and reverse transcription of RNA yielded cDNA as the sequencing template. TCRdb's table, derived via immunoSEQ multiplex PCR, lists solely in-frame clones and lacks some. The repertoire holds roughly 230,000 clones, with approximately 45% as singletons. The TCR originated in a human donor with alopecia areata. The chain carries TRBV28 and TRBJ2-4; 8 bases align to TRBD2. Sequences were derived from CD4+ T cells sorted from blood, sampled at roughly week 36, from a patient treated with tofacitinib. The CDR3 region is CASSLWGSGIQYIQYF. CDR3 sequence (DNA): TGTGCCAGCAGTTTATGGGGTAGCGGGATTCAGTACATTCAGTACTTC.